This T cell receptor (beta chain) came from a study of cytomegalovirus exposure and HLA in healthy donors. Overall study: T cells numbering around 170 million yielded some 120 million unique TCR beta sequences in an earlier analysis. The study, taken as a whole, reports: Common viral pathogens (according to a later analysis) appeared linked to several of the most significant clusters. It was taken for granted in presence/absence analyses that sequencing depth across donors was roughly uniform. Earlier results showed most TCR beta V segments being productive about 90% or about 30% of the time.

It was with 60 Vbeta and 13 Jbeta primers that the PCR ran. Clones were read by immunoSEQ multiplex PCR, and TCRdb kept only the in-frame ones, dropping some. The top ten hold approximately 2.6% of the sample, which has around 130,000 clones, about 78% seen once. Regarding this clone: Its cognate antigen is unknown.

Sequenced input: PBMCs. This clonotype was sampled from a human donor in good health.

In DNA, the CDR3 is TGTGCCAGCAGCAAGGGAGGACGAGATCAGCCCCAGCATTTT. Encoded protein: CASSKGGRDQPQHF. V and J are TRBV21-1 and TRBJ1-5. TRBV21-1 is tagged as a pseudogene. The CDR3 runs 14 residues.